This TCR beta chain was obtained from a study of blood T cells in healthy people across ages. Whole-study findings and limits: Observed TCR beta diversity per million T cells went down as age went up. This fall followed a roughly linear course with age. PBMC samples, being unsorted, prevented any conclusive comparison of naive and antigen-experienced cells.

This clonotype was detected only a few times. Its antigen is unidentified. PCR was performed a second time for about 7 to 12 cycles using a sample-barcoded 5' primer and a J-beta primer mix. Researchers report that each sample yielded at least 3 million CDR3-containing paired-end reads. TCRdb recomputed calls from the 5' RACE reads with MiXCR, one row per CDR3 protein. There are 710,000 or so distinct CDR3 sequences in the sample; 20% to 25% occur only once, and roughly 22% lies in the top ten. CDR1 and CDR2 from the germline V gene are LGHNA and YSLEER. The V end was cut by 0 bases, the J end by 3 bases, with 9 bases between. The CDR3 is 15 amino acids. Russia was home to the donors, healthy Caucasian individuals aged roughly 6 to 90.

This chain connects TRBV4-3 to TRBJ2-1; D unresolved. Sequencing was carried out using blood. The receptor was isolated from a man aged 65 to 79 in good health. In DNA form, the CDR3 reads TGCGCCAGCAGCCAAGACGGGCGAGGCTACAATGAGCAGTTCTTC. It codes for CASSQDGRGYNEQFF.